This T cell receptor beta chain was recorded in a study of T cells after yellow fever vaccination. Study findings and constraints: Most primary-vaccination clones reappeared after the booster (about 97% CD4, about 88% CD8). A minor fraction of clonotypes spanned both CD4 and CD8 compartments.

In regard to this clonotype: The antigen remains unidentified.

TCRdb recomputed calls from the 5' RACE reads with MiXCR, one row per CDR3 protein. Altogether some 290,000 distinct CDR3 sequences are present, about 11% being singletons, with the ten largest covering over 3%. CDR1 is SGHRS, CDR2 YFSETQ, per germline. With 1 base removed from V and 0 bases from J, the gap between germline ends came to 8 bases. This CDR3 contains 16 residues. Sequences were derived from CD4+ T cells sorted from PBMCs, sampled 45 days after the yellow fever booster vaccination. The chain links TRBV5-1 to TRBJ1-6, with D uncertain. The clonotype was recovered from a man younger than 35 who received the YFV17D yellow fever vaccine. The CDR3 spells CASSLFRSSYNSPLHF. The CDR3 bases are TGCGCCAGCAGCTTGTTTCGGAGCTCCTATAATTCACCCCTCCACTTT.